This TCR beta chain was identified in a study of blood T cell repertoires in COVID-19. Turning to the study itself: From T cells, B-cell-depleted T cells, or PBMCs came the material, which was cDNA or gDNA.

The germline gives CDR1 SGHTA, CDR2 FQGTGA. The length of the CDR3 is 17 residues. V was clipped by 1 base and J by 2 bases, with 14 bases between them. The repertoire was sequenced with immunoSEQ multiplex PCR; TCRdb's copy has only in-frame clones and lacks some. The sample carries 120,000 or so clones, less than 90% recorded once. The chain combines TRBV7-3 with TRBJ2-2; weak D call: TRBD1 (6 bases). Input material: peripheral blood. This clonotype was sampled from a woman aged 30 to 39 who had recovered from COVID-19. This CDR3 reads CASSLMGAGLNTGELFF. In nucleotides, the CDR3 is TGTGCCAGCAGCTTAATGGGGGCAGGCCTTAACACCGGGGAGCTGTTTTTT.